This TCR beta chain emerged from a study of GPR56 and killer-like receptors on CD4 memory cells (dated by TCRdb to the late 2010s). The study in broad terms: According to the study's proposal, human CD4+ memory T-cell differentiation and cytokine production potential are marked by the progressive acquisition of KLRB1, KLRG1, GPR56 and then KLRF1. The study described its healthy blood donors as age-matched to the liver disease patients, who had a median age of approximately 67 years. Paper-wide results and their limitations: The clones that dominated late populations 4 and 5 were also present in early populations 1 and 2, and the authors interpreted this finding as evidence for linear differentiation. TCR repertoire overlap was especially strong between late populations 4 and 5, and population 3 also partly overlapped. Rather than covering full repertoires, the diversity and similarity analyses were limited to the 100 most expanded clones in each population. Clonal frequency started low in the marker-negative population and rose progressively along the proposed pathway, while TCRbeta diversity decreased accordingly.

Five KLR/GPR56-defined CD4+ populations were enriched by fluorescence-activated cell sorting before TCRbeta sequencing. To test a linear memory differentiation pathway, TCRbeta repertoires were sequenced from five CD4+ T-cell subsets defined by expression of KLRB1, KLRG1, GPR56 and KLRF1. TCR-sequenced cells came from peripheral blood of healthy control individuals, reported as five donors in the TCRbeta analysis figure. Heparinized peripheral blood was collected and all samples were processed within one hour of retrieval. To isolate peripheral blood mononuclear cells, blood was diluted 1:2 in PBS and put through Biocoll density gradient centrifugation at room temperature. Before flow sorting, freshly isolated PBMCs underwent magnetic sorting with anti-CD4 MicroBeads to enrich CD4+ T cells. A BD FACSAria II was used to sort CD4+ T cells, enriched from the PBMCs of healthy donors, according to marker expression. For surface staining, the researchers used Miltenyi Biotec antibodies: anti-KLRB1 clone 191B8, anti-KLRF1 clone 4A4.D10 and anti-KLRG1 clone REA261.

There are 15 amino acids in the CDR3, from cysteine to phenylalanine inclusive. No DNA has been recorded. The germline V gene (reference sequence) sets CDR1 to MNHEY and CDR2 to SMNVEV. The sample was run on an Illumina HiSeq 2500. For construction of sequencing libraries, the recombined TCRbeta locus was amplified according to a previously published PCR protocol. Turning to the authors' computational methods: Reads whose average quality score was below 30 were removed, and the reads that remained were processed with IMSEQ. Vbeta gene, Jbeta gene and CDR3 amino acid sequence were used to define clonotypes. Repertoire overlap between populations was quantified with the Morisita-Horn index computed on the top 100 expanded clones. Renyi diversity profiles calculated on the top 100 expanded clones were used to evaluate clonal diversity. TCRdb reprocessed the reads and lists each CDR3 protein sequence as a single entry, with no DNA. TCRdb's processing, not the study's, gives the V and J calls here. The sample's records list more than 2,000 distinct CDR3 sequences. The leading ten clones occupy under 5% of the sample.

Frequency alone marks this clonotype as medium-sized (0.01 to 0.1%); no count is stored. This receptor's antigen is unknown. This TCR derives from a human donor in good health. The sample taken for sequencing was memory CD4+ T cells from blood. This chain is built from TRBV27 and TRBJ2-5; the TRBD1 assignment by TCRdb is unverifiable without DNA. CDR3 protein: CASRTFLGGYGTQYF.